This T cell receptor (beta chain) was recorded in a study of CD8 T cells in Susac syndrome (dated by TCRdb to the late 2010s). About the study as a whole: Repertoire sequencing was used to test whether CD8+ T cell activation and differentiation in Susac syndrome was antigen driven. Findings and caveats that apply to the study as a whole: The number of individuals in the TCR sequencing and HLA analysis was recognized as being relatively small.

Turning to this clonotype: Its antigen specificity is not known. The record has no base qualities; no much larger clone is one base away.

Peripheral blood CD8+ and CD4+ T cells from healthy donors, Susac syndrome patients and multiple sclerosis patients were profiled by high-throughput TCR beta sequencing. The multiple sclerosis controls were treatment-naive patients whose relapsing-remitting disease, either stable or active, fulfilled the revised McDonald criteria. Bulk CD8+ and CD4+ T cells were purified by magnetic negative isolation, whereas CD8+ TEMRA cells were enriched by FACS. Blood was drawn into EDTA tubes, processed within 24 hours, and PBMCs were isolated by density gradient centrifugation. PBMCs destined for TCR sequencing were cryopreserved in liquid nitrogen and later thawed in a 37 °C water bath. A purity of at least 90% was achieved for sorted or isolated CD4+, CD8+ and CD8+ TEMRA cells. RNA was extracted using the RNeasy kit, and roughly 0.5 to 1 microgram was reverse transcribed with random hexamers. The immunoSEQ multiplex PCR assay, covering 54 Vbeta and 13 Jbeta segments, was used to amplify TCR beta CDR3 regions. Bias from PCR amplification was corrected by using a synthetic template baseline for primer optimization and for computational correction. The study's processing was this. Reads were annotated to V, D and J genes according to IMGT and were analyzed with immunoSEQ Analyzer, with only productive sequences retained. Clonality was computed as one minus Shannon entropy normalized by log2 of the number of productive unique sequences. Public and private clones were assessed among the 100 most prevalent clones of each patient and control. Clones were defined as Susac-specific if absent from the healthy and MS cohorts, from 900 to 1,200 published viral clones and from other ImmuneACCESS disease sequences. TCRdb handled the public reads itself, with Q25 trimming in fastp and clone calling in MiXCR, and kept productive beta chains. Under each unique CDR3 protein, matching rows form one entry showing the most common genes and DNA. TCRdb, rather than the study authors, made the V and J calls. This sample is represented by around 280,000 distinct CDR3 sequences; around 92% of them were singletons. Over 0.065% of the sample lies in the top ten.

The germline V gene yields SGHTA for CDR1 and FQGNSA for CDR2. Trimming costs V 8 bases and J 3 bases, and their ends lie 17 bases apart. Inclusive of the bounding cysteine and phenylalanine, the CDR3 is 14 residues long. The read is trimmed to its CDR3 DNA, 42 bases read in frame from base 1. The sequence joins TRBV7-2 to TRBJ2-7, with a tentative D gene TRBD1 over 5 matching bases. Sequenced sample: CD4+ T cells from PBMCs. The sequence derives from a human donor with multiple sclerosis. The CDR3 amino acid sequence is: CASATGTRLYEQYF. The DNA sequence is TGTGCCAGCGCTACAGGTACGAGGCTCTACGAGCAGTACTTC.